This entry lists 26 T cell receptor beta chains sequenced from one sample in a study of blood T cells in healthy people across ages. Primed by a sample-barcoded 5' primer and a J-beta primer mix, a second PCR proceeded for 7 to 11 cycles. TCRdb re-analysed the 5' RACE reads in MiXCR, keeping a single row per CDR3 protein. This table has about 1.4 million distinct CDR3 sequences, 45% to 70% appearing once. Sample: blood. The origin of the receptors is a man aged 18 to 29 in good health.

The genes are TRBV15 and TRBJ2-3, with D uncertain. Germline CDR1 reads LNHNV; CDR2 reads YYDKDF (reference sequence). V dropped 5 bases and J dropped 4 bases, with 7 bases sitting between them. This CDR3 is 12 amino acids long. As DNA, the CDR3 is TGTGCCACCAGCGGTTGGGCAGATACGCAGTATTTT. Translating gives CATSGWADTQYF.

This clonotype has more than one count but fewer than ten. The CDR3 region is CSARDYAGGTRETQYF. The CDR3 bases are TGCAGTGCTAGAGATTACGCGGGGGGGACACGGGAGACCCAGTACTTC. This chain links TRBV20-1 with TRBJ2-5; 9 bases agree with TRBD2. Germline trimming cut 0 bases from V and 5 bases from J; bases unmatched to any gene: 10. This CDR3 has 16 residues. Germline CDR1 DFQATT, CDR2 SNEGSKA (reference sequence).

V gene TRBV20-1 combines with J gene TRBJ2-7; TRBD2 agrees at 11 bases. J gave up 2 bases and V 6 bases, and 6 bases lay outside the gene matches. Germline values: CDR1 DFQATT, CDR2 SNEGSKA (reference sequence). This CDR3 spans 14 amino acids. The CDR3 region is CSAIGTSGPYEQYF. In nucleotides, the CDR3 is TGCAGTGCGATCGGGACTAGCGGACCCTACGAGCAGTACTTC.

The rearrangement links TRBV5-1 to TRBJ2-1; 8 bases map to TRBD1. Trimming cost V 6 bases and J 6 bases; bases outside gene matches: 14. This CDR3 spans 16 amino acids. CDR1 and CDR2 from the germline V gene are SGHRS and YFSETQ. CDR3 bases: TGCGCCAGCATCGACCCGACAGGGGTTGGTGGCAATGAGCAGTTCTTC. Encoded protein: CASIDPTGVGGNEQFF.

The genes are TRBV11-2 and TRBJ2-7; a possible D gene is TRBD2 (6 bases). This CDR3 region has 14 residues. The germline V gene encodes CDR1 SGHAT and CDR2 FQNNGV. The ends were cut back, 5 bases at V and 3 bases at J, with 14 bases in the middle. CDR3 coding DNA: TGTGCCAGCAGCGTGGGACTTGTAAACTACGAGCAGTACTTC. This gives the protein CASSVGLVNYEQYF.

The chain employs TRBV10-3 and TRBJ2-1; 7 bases agree with TRBD1. V was pared by 0 bases and J by 8 bases, with 10 bases of the junction left unmatched. The CDR3 length is 16 residues. The germline gives CDR1 ENHRY, CDR2 SYGVKD. CDR3 loop: CAISESGQRLRDEQFF. The CDR3, as DNA: TGTGCCATCAGTGAGTCGGGACAGCGACTGAGGGATGAGCAGTTCTTC.

The chain links TRBV27 to TRBJ1-2; possible D gene TRBD1, 6 bases. The germline V and J ends were trimmed by 2 bases and 7 bases, with 11 bases remaining between them. Germline V gives CDR1 MNHEY, CDR2 SMNVEV (reference sequence). This CDR3 is 13 amino acids long. The CDR3 loop is CASSLEKGVGYTF. The DNA for the CDR3 is TGTGCCAGCAGTTTAGAGAAGGGGGTTGGCTACACCTTC.

This clonotype has just one count. The chain employs TRBV7-2 and TRBJ1-4; D uncertain. The CDR3 is 15 residues long. V was cut by 6 bases and J by 5 bases, with 16 bases left in between. The germline CDR1 and CDR2 sequences are SGHTA and FQGNSA. This CDR3 reads CASRKKRRANEKLFF. The CDR3 DNA is TGTGCCAGCAGGAAAAAGCGGCGCGCCAATGAAAAACTGTTTTTT.

This clonotype came up a few times. The V gene is TRBV3-1, the J gene TRBJ2-7; D remains ambiguous. The CDR3 spans 11 residues. Trimming cost V 4 bases and J 5 bases, with 6 bases left between them. Germline CDR1 and CDR2: LGHDT and YNNKEL (reference sequence). This chain's CDR3 is CASSRSHEQYF. The CDR3 nucleotides read TGTGCCAGCAGCCGTTCCCACGAGCAGTACTTC.

A few counts support this clonotype. The gene calls are TRBV15 and TRBJ2-4; TRBD1 matches at 7 bases. The end of the DNA aligns better with TRBJ2-7, so the J call may be wrong. CDR3 length: 15 residues. CDR1 and CDR2 (germline): LNHNV, YYDKDF (reference sequence). The CDR3 reads CATSRISDREHEQYF. The CDR3 region has the DNA TGTGCCACCAGCAGAATATCCGACAGGGAACACGAGCAGTACTTC.

This sequence joins TRBV11-2 and TRBJ2-1; D may be TRBD2 (6 bases). Germline V gene sequence: CDR1 SGHAT, CDR2 FQNNGV. Trimming removed 2 bases from V and 10 bases from J, with 21 bases in between. The CDR3 is made up of 16 amino acids. The CDR3 bases are TGTGCCAGCAGCTTACACCTCGGGACTCGGTCCGGGGAGCAGTTCTTC. Protein product: CASSLHLGTRSGEQFF.

This chain joins TRBV28 and TRBJ2-2; D is possibly TRBD1 or TRBD2 (6 bases each). Germline loops: CDR1 MDHEN, CDR2 SYDVKM. The germline V and J ends were trimmed by 3 bases and 7 bases, with 15 bases remaining between them. The CDR3 is 15 amino acids. CDR3 sequence (DNA): TGTGCCAGCAGTTTTCCGGGGGACAACGGCGGGGAGCTGTTTTTT. This translates into CASSFPGDNGGELFF.

This clonotype has just a few counts. The rearrangement joins TRBV7-8 to TRBJ1-1; D not certain. The ends were cut back, 0 bases at V and 0 bases at J, with 5 bases in the middle. CDR1 and CDR2 (germline): SGHVS, FQNEAQ. There are 14 residues in the CDR3. CDR3 bases: TGTGCCAGCAGCTTAGCCACGCTGAACACTGAAGCTTTCTTT. Its protein is CASSLATLNTEAFF.

This clonotype was detected a few times. The V call is TRBV20-1, the J call TRBJ2-7; 9 bases align to TRBD2. Trimming took 0 bases from V and 4 from J; bases not matched to a gene: 7. This CDR3 is built from 15 residues. CDR1 is DFQATT and CDR2 is SNEGSKA in the germline V gene (reference sequence). CDR3 DNA: TGCAGTGCTAGAGATTTCCTAGCGGGAAATTACGAGCAGTACTTC. Translating gives CSARDFLAGNYEQYF.

This clonotype has a single count. This chain links TRBV6-5 with TRBJ2-5, with D perhaps matching TRBD1 (7 bases). The J call may be incorrect, as the DNA end agrees better with TRBJ2-7. Germline-derived CDR1 and CDR2 are MNHEY and SVGAGI. The CDR3 sequence is 13 residues long. DNA of the CDR3: TGTGCCAGCAGTTATCGCGGGACAGCCGAGCAGTACTTC. Residues: CASSYRGTAEQYF.

This clonotype appeared a few times. This chain uses TRBV6-1 with TRBJ1-2; D perhaps matches TRBD1 (5 bases). The CDR3 spans 12 residues. The V gene's germline CDR1 is MNHNS and CDR2 SASEGT. The V end lost 8 bases, the J end lost 2 bases, and 9 bases lay between the germline ends. CDR3: CASLRANYGYTF. CDR3 nucleotide sequence: TGTGCCAGCCTCAGGGCAAACTATGGCTACACCTTC.

This chain links TRBV4-2 with TRBJ1-1; D possibly corresponds to TRBD1 (5 bases). This CDR3 is 16 amino acids long. The germline V gene encodes CDR1 LGHNA and CDR2 YNFKEQ. The V end lost 0 bases, the J end lost 1 base, and 12 bases lay between the germline ends. This chain's CDR3 is CASSQDFSGGNTEAFF. CDR3 sequence (DNA): TGTGCCAGCAGCCAAGATTTCTCCGGGGGGAACACTGAAGCTTTCTTT.

CDR3 coding DNA: TGTGCCAGCTCCCTAGGGGTGCGGGAGCCTACCTACGAGCAGTACTTC. Translation: CASSLGVREPTYEQYF. V is TRBV27 and J is TRBJ2-7, with TRBD2 matching 7 bases. Germline CDR1 is MNHEY and CDR2 is SMNVEV (reference sequence). CDR3 length: 16 amino acids. V was clipped by 8 bases and J by 2 bases; unmatched bases: 15.

This clonotype was seen just once. A much larger clonotype is one base distant, so this may be a read error. The rearrangement joins TRBV7-2 to TRBJ2-5; TRBD1 might be the D (6 bases). CDR3 length: 14 amino acids. The germline CDR1 and CDR2 sequences are SGHTA and FQGNSA. Trimming removed 0 bases from V and 11 bases from J, with 16 bases in between. The CDR3 spells CASSLAGQINEQYF. The CDR3 nucleotides are TGTGCCAGCAGCTTAGCCGGACAGATCAATGAGCAGTACTTC. The complete variable domain, with remaining parts taken from reference TRBV7-2 and TRBJ2-5, reads GAGVSQSPSNKVTEKGKDVELRCDPISGHTALYWYRQSLGQGLEFLIYFQGNSAPDKSGLPSDRFSAERTGGSVSTLTIQRTQQEDSAVYLCASSLAGQINEQYFGPGTRLLVL.

The CDR3 is CSAGAGFNQPQHF. CDR3 sequence (DNA): TGCAGTGCGGGAGCGGGGTTCAACCAGCCCCAGCATTTT. The V gene is TRBV20-1, the J gene TRBJ1-5; D is unclear. The germline CDR1 and CDR2 sequences are DFQATT and SNEGSKA (reference sequence). The CDR3 has 13 amino acids. Deletions cut 6 bases from V and 7 bases from J, with 16 bases between.

This clonotype was detected only a few times. V gene TRBV5-1 combines with J gene TRBJ1-2; 9 bases line up with TRBD1. The germline V gene encodes CDR1 SGHRS and CDR2 YFSETQ. This CDR3 has 17 amino acids. After removal of 4 bases from V and 4 bases from J, the junction contained 14 bases not matched to a gene. The CDR3 DNA is TGCGCCAGCAGCCCACGACGCGGTGGGACAGGGACCTATGGCTACACCTTC. It specifies CASSPRRGGTGTYGYTF.

The chain is built from TRBV12-3 or TRBV12-4 and TRBJ2-3; no clear D. The CDR3 has 14 residues. Trimming stripped 5 bases from V and 4 bases from J, with 13 bases between. The CDR3 DNA reads as TGTGCCAGCAGTCCCTCCGGGCCTGCAGATACGCAGTATTTT. Its protein product is CASSPSGPADTQYF.

V and J are TRBV20-1 and TRBJ2-7; D tentatively fits TRBD1 or TRBD2 (5 bases each). The V gene's germline CDR1 is DFQATT and CDR2 SNEGSKA (reference sequence). The CDR3 is 16 amino acids. The V gene lost 2 bases and the J gene lost 2 bases, with 19 bases spanning the gap. As DNA, the CDR3 is TGCAGTGCTAGACAGAGGGTCAGGGAATTTACCTACGAGCAGTACTTC. Protein: CSARQRVREFTYEQYF.

The V gene is TRBV6-2 or TRBV6-3, the J gene TRBJ2-7, with D possibly being TRBD1 (5 bases). Germline V gene data show CDR1 as MNHEY and CDR2 as SVGEGT. Trimming took 3 bases from V and 3 from J, leaving 15 bases between them. The CDR3 runs 15 residues. The CDR3: CASSYSPGHSYEQYF. In DNA form, the CDR3 reads TGTGCCAGCAGTTATTCACCCGGACATAGCTACGAGCAGTACTTC.

The chain couples TRBV25-1 to TRBJ2-2, with 11 bases aligning to TRBD1. Germline CDR1 reads MGHDK; CDR2 reads SYGVNS. Losses at the gene ends were 1 base for V and 6 bases for J; bases not matched to a gene: 10. CDR3 size: 18 residues. As DNA, the CDR3 is TGTGCCAGCAGTGAATCCCTTTTAGGGACAGGGGGGGCCGGGGAGCTGTTTTTT. Protein product: CASSESLLGTGGAGELFF.

V gene TRBV7-2 combines with J gene TRBJ1-4, with D maybe TRBD1 (6 bases). Trimming cost V 6 bases and J 10 bases, with 24 bases left between them. Germline CDR1 is SGHTA and CDR2 is FQGNSA. This CDR3 has 16 amino acids. CDR3 sequence: CASRPLSGPGGVKLFF. CDR3 nucleotides: TGTGCCAGCAGACCCCTTAGTGGGCCTGGGGGCGTAAAACTGTTTTTT. Full variable domain (missing parts from reference TRBV7-2 and TRBJ1-4): GAGVSQSPSNKVTEKGKDVELRCDPISGHTALYWYRQSLGQGLEFLIYFQGNSAPDKSGLPSDRFSAERTGGSVSTLTIQRTQQEDSAVYLCASRPLSGPGGVKLFFGSGTQLSVL.